What follows are 31 T cell receptor beta chains derived from one specimen sequenced in a study of neurological immune-mediated disorders. MiXCR, run by TCRdb on the 5' RACE reads, gives a single entry per CDR3 protein. The data show more than 55,000 distinct CDR3 sequences, roughly 10% seen once. Time point specified: longitudinal time-point 2. Specimen: PBMCs. The receptor set was obtained from a man aged 25-45 years in good health.

At least ten counts were recorded for this clonotype. The CDR3 nucleotides are TGTGCCACCAGTGATCCGGCCCCCGGGACAGGGAGGGACATTCAGTACTTC. Translated: CATSDPAPGTGRDIQYF. This chain joins TRBV24-1 and TRBJ2-4; 9 bases align to TRBD1. The germline gives CDR1 KGHDR, CDR2 SFDVKD. Germline trimming cut 3 bases from V and 8 bases from J; bases unmatched to any gene: 13. The CDR3 sequence is 17 residues long.

This clonotype was seen ten or more times. The chain joins TRBV5-5 to TRBJ1-1, with a weak D call TRBD1 (6 bases). Germline V CDR1 and CDR2: SGHKS, YYEKEE (reference sequence). CDR3 length: 13 residues. V was trimmed by 5 bases and J by 1 base, leaving 9 bases between them. The CDR3 DNA reads as TGTGCCAGCAGTTCACAGGGGAACACTGAAGCTTTCTTT. As protein: CASSSQGNTEAFF.

This clonotype was recorded a few times. The chain uses TRBV3-1 and TRBJ2-7; 10 positions agree with TRBD1. Germline lookup yields CDR1 LGHDT and CDR2 YNNKEL (reference sequence). The junction had 6 bases not matched to a gene; V was cut back by 8 bases and J by 2 bases. CDR3 size: 14 residues. The CDR3 DNA is TGTGCCAGCGCCCGCGGGACAGGGGCCTACGAGCAGTACTTC. This encodes CASARGTGAYEQYF.

This clonotype came up many times. This chain uses TRBV5-1 with TRBJ2-5; the D gene could be TRBD1 or TRBD2 (5 bases each). V dropped 4 bases and J dropped 3 bases, with 13 bases sitting between them. The germline V gene has CDR1 SGHRS and CDR2 YFSETQ. This CDR3 contains 14 residues. CDR3 residues: CASSEGRLEETQYF. Here the CDR3 DNA reads TGCGCCAGCAGCGAGGGACGTCTCGAAGAGACCCAGTACTTC.

This clonotype has more than one count but fewer than ten. The V gene is TRBV10-3, the J gene TRBJ2-7, with 13 bases aligning to TRBD2. The CDR3 covers 14 residues. After removal of 4 bases from V and 7 bases from J, the junction contained 4 bases not matched to a gene. The V gene's germline CDR1 is ENHRY and CDR2 SYGVKD. The CDR3 DNA is TGTGCCATCAGTGGGACTAGCGGGAGTAGGGAGCAGTACTTC. Translated: CAISGTSGSREQYF.

This clonotype came up many times. The chain combines TRBV10-3 with TRBJ2-2; perhaps TRBD2 as D (5 bases). CDR1 is ENHRY and CDR2 is SYGVKD in the germline V gene. Trimming stripped 0 bases from V and 6 bases from J, with 11 bases between. The CDR3 length is 15 residues. This CDR3 reads CAISESRGSAGELFF. The CDR3 DNA is TGTGCCATCAGTGAGTCGCGTGGGAGTGCCGGGGAGCTGTTTTTT.

This clonotype was observed many times. The V gene is TRBV18, the J gene TRBJ2-3, with D hard to call. The CDR3 contains 11 residues. V was clipped by 5 bases and J by 2 bases, with 2 bases between them. Germline lookup yields CDR1 KGHSH and CDR2 LQKENI. CDR3 protein: CASSTTDTQYF. CDR3 nucleotides: TGTGCCAGCTCAACCACAGATACGCAGTATTTT.

This clonotype was picked up many times. The chain combines TRBV5-1 with TRBJ1-1; 8 nucleotides align to TRBD1. CDR1 is SGHRS and CDR2 is YFSETQ in the germline V gene. The CDR3 contains 16 residues. After removal of 3 bases from V and 2 bases from J, the junction contained 9 bases not matched to a gene. CDR3 DNA sequence: TGCGCCAGCAGCTCGTTTAGGACAGGGTCAAACACTGAAGCTTTCTTT. It specifies CASSSFRTGSNTEAFF.

This clonotype was seen repeatedly, ten times or more. This rearrangement joins TRBV7-8 to TRBJ1-1, with D maybe TRBD1 (6 bases). Germline V gene data show CDR1 as SGHVS and CDR2 as FQNEAQ. The CDR3 length is 15 residues. With 3 bases removed from V and 1 base from J, the gap between germline ends came to 12 bases. CDR3 nucleotides: TGTGCCAGCAGCTTTCTACAGGGCGGGAACACTGAAGCTTTCTTT. Translation: CASSFLQGGNTEAFF.

The sample holds many counts of this clonotype. V and J are TRBV20-1 and TRBJ1-5; D gene unclear. Looked up from germline, CDR1 is DFQATT and CDR2 is SNEGSKA (reference sequence). The CDR3 sequence is 12 residues long. Trimming left V 3 bases short and J 8 bases short, with 11 bases between. The CDR3 reads CSARQGSEPQHF. CDR3 sequence (DNA): TGCAGTGCTAGGCAAGGGTCTGAGCCCCAGCATTTT.

This clonotype was seen many times. V is TRBV20-1 and J is TRBJ2-3; D is possibly TRBD1 or TRBD2 (6 bases each). Germline assignment: CDR1 DFQATT and CDR2 SNEGSKA (reference sequence). With 0 bases removed from V and 3 bases from J, the gap between germline ends came to 7 bases. This CDR3 is 13 amino acids long. The CDR3: CSAREGGTDTQYF. In DNA, the CDR3 is TGCAGTGCTAGAGAAGGGGGGACAGATACGCAGTATTTT.

This clonotype has ten or more counts. The chain couples TRBV6-1 to TRBJ2-1; D is tentatively TRBD1 or TRBD2 (5 bases each). Germline lookup yields CDR1 MNHNS and CDR2 SASEGT. Trimming removed 6 bases from V and 9 bases from J, with 15 bases in between. CDR3 length: 13 residues. In DNA, the CDR3 is TGTGCCAGCAGGGACGATCATGGGGGTGAGCAGTTCTTC. Its protein is CASRDDHGGEQFF.

This clonotype was seen many times. This chain links TRBV5-1 with TRBJ2-4; perhaps TRBD2 as D (6 bases). Trimming stripped 2 bases from V and 3 bases from J, with 12 bases between. This CDR3 spans 15 amino acids. The germline V gene has CDR1 SGHRS and CDR2 YFSETQ. CDR3 protein: CASSLGGAGKNIQYF. The CDR3 DNA reads TGCGCCAGCAGCTTAGGAGGGGCGGGCAAAAACATTCAGTACTTC.

Ten or more counts support this clonotype. The rearrangement links TRBV29-1 to TRBJ2-2; D ambiguous. V shed 5 bases and J shed 4 bases, with 8 bases lying between them. Germline values: CDR1 SQVTM, CDR2 ANQGSEA. This CDR3 spans 12 amino acids. The CDR3 spells CSVLDGTGELFF. Here the CDR3 DNA reads TGCAGCGTTCTGGACGGCACCGGGGAGCTGTTTTTT.

A word on this clonotype: It may be a read error: a sequence one base away is much more abundant. The CDR3 here is CASSLGQANGYTF. DNA for the CDR3: TGCGCCAGCAGTCTCGGACAGGCCAATGGCTACACCTTC. J is TRBJ1-2 and V is TRBV5-1; 7 bases agree with TRBD1. Trimming at V came to 5 bases and at J to 6 bases, leaving 7 bases not matched to a gene. Looked up from germline, CDR1 is SGHRS and CDR2 is YFSETQ. This CDR3 has 13 amino acids.

This clonotype appeared many times. The chain recombines TRBV10-1 with TRBJ2-2; maybe TRBD2 (5 bases). Germline lookup yields CDR1 WNHNN and CDR2 SYGVQD (reference sequence). The CDR3 totals 15 residues. Between the trimmed V and J ends, which lost 4 bases and 5 bases, there was a span of 14 bases. As DNA, the CDR3 is TGCGCCAGCAGTGGCGGGCAGGTCGGGACCGGGGAGCTGTTTTTT. Translating gives CASSGGQVGTGELFF.

This clonotype was recorded at least ten times. The chain joins TRBV29-1 to TRBJ2-7; D might be TRBD2 (5 bases). The CDR3 runs to 14 residues. CDR1 is SQVTM, CDR2 ANQGSEA, per germline. V was shortened by 4 bases and J by 7 bases, with 20 bases between the two germline ends. CDR3 in DNA: TGCAGCGTTGTTCTAGGTCTGGCCTCGGGGGAGCAGTACTTC. This sequence encodes CSVVLGLASGEQYF.

In its sample, this clonotype was seen many times. The V gene is TRBV5-1, the J gene TRBJ2-1; 7 bases are a match to TRBD2. V was clipped by 4 bases and J by 8 bases; unmatched bases: 6. The V gene's germline CDR1 is SGHRS and CDR2 YFSETQ. The CDR3 covers 13 residues. CDR3 sequence (DNA): TGCGCCAGCAGCAAGGTCGGGGGGTATGAGCAGTTCTTC. It translates to CASSKVGGYEQFF.

This clonotype was counted many times. The gene calls are TRBV20-1 and TRBJ2-2, with 8 nucleotides matching TRBD1. Germline trimming cut 6 bases from V and 5 bases from J; bases unmatched to any gene: 11. The CDR3 spans 15 residues. The germline CDR1 and CDR2 sequences are DFQATT and SNEGSKA (reference sequence). The CDR3 protein is CSAGWGTGVTGELFF. Written as DNA, the CDR3 is TGCAGTGCCGGATGGGGGACAGGAGTAACCGGGGAGCTGTTTTTT.

This clonotype was seen at least ten times. The V gene is TRBV24-1, the J gene TRBJ2-1, with a tentative D call TRBD1 (6 bases). Germline V gene sequence: CDR1 KGHDR, CDR2 SFDVKD. The ends were cut back, 4 bases at V and 7 bases at J, with 16 bases in the middle. The CDR3 has 15 amino acids. Here the CDR3 DNA reads TGTGCCACCAGTGACCAGGGGTTGGGGCGGAATGAGCAGTTCTTC. As protein: CATSDQGLGRNEQFF.

This clonotype was seen many times. This chain uses TRBV5-1 with TRBJ1-5, with 9 bases that match TRBD1. V lost 3 bases, J lost 1 base, and 2 bases stayed unmatched. Germline loops: CDR1 SGHRS, CDR2 YFSETQ. This CDR3 has 15 residues. Here the CDR3 DNA reads TGCGCCAGCAGCTGGGGACAGGGAAGCAATCAGCCCCAGCATTTT. This gives the protein CASSWGQGSNQPQHF.

The chain links TRBV2 to TRBJ1-1; D unclear. The V gene lost 11 bases and the J gene lost 5 bases, with 18 bases spanning the gap. CDR1 and CDR2 from the germline V gene are SNHLY and FYNNEI. The CDR3 is 13 amino acids. DNA for the CDR3: TGTGCCTCTAGAGTTGGGGAAATAACTGAAGCTTTCTTT. This codes for CASRVGEITEAFF.

The chain couples TRBV2 to TRBJ2-1; 9 nucleotides agree with TRBD2. V lost 4 bases and J lost 15; bases outside the gene matches: 16. Per germline, CDR1 SNHLY and CDR2 FYNNEI. This CDR3 is 15 amino acids long. The DNA of the CDR3 is TGTGCCAGCAGTGTTTGGCGGGAGGGCCCTCTGGGGGTGTTCTTC. Translation gives CASSVWREGPLGVFF. Looking up the rest from reference TRBV2 and TRBJ2-1 gives the full variable domain: EPEVTQTPSHQVTQMGQEVILRCVPISNHLYFYWYRQILGQKVEFLVSFYNNEISEKSEIFDDQFSVERPDGSNFTLKIRSTKLEDSAMYFCASSVWREGPLGVFFGPGTRLTVL.

Turning to this clonotype: Possible read error: a much larger clone is one base away. The gene calls are TRBV20-1 and TRBJ2-7, with D possibly TRBD2 on 5 matching bases. The V gene's germline CDR1 is DFQATT and CDR2 SNEGSKA (reference sequence). The V and J ends lost 3 bases and 4 bases respectively, with 13 bases between them. The CDR3 runs 13 residues. CDR3 region: CSASLATGYEQYF. In nucleotides, the CDR3 is TGCAGTGCTAGCCTGGCGACGGGATACGAGCAGTACTTC.

This clonotype was seen at least ten times. The chain recombines TRBV20-1 with TRBJ2-1; TRBD2 might be the D (6 bases). Germline V CDR1 and CDR2: DFQATT, SNEGSKA (reference sequence). V was clipped by 2 bases and J by 7 bases, with 9 bases between them. This CDR3 is built from 12 residues. CDR3 in amino acids: CSARTSGNEQFF. CDR3 in DNA: TGCAGTGCTAGAACAAGCGGGAATGAGCAGTTCTTC.

There are many counts of this clonotype. This chain uses TRBV4-1 with TRBJ2-1, with 9 bases fitting TRBD2. The trim removed 2 bases at V and 2 bases at J, leaving 10 bases unmatched. The CDR3 loop spans 18 amino acids. Looked up from germline, CDR1 is MGHRA and CDR2 is YSYEKL. CDR3 nucleotides: TGCGCCAGCAGCCAAAATACCCGGGCTAGCGGGGCCTACAATGAGCAGTTCTTC. Translation gives CASSQNTRASGAYNEQFF.

This clonotype was found many times. The chain employs TRBV20-1 and TRBJ2-1, with 7 bases lining up with TRBD2. The CDR3 sequence is 14 residues long. After removal of 1 base from V and 3 bases from J, the junction contained 3 bases not matched to a gene. CDR1 is DFQATT, CDR2 SNEGSKA, per germline (reference sequence). CDR3 loop: CSARASGGYNEQFF. The DNA of the CDR3 is TGCAGTGCTAGAGCATCGGGGGGCTACAATGAGCAGTTCTTC.

Ten or more counts support this clonotype. The chain recombines TRBV28 with TRBJ2-2; D may be TRBD1 (6 bases). The V and J ends lost 1 base and 0 bases respectively, with 9 bases between them. CDR1 is MDHEN, CDR2 SYDVKM, per germline. CDR3 length equals 16 residues. DNA for the CDR3: TGTGCCAGCAGTTTATACAGGGTCGCGAACACCGGGGAGCTGTTTTTT. It encodes CASSLYRVANTGELFF.

The table lists this clonotype with a few counts. This chain's CDR3 is CASSRTDTMNTEAFF. For the CDR3, the DNA is TGCGCCAGCAGCCGCACAGACACGATGAACACTGAAGCTTTCTTT. This sequence joins TRBV5-1 and TRBJ1-1; D uncertain. Germline-derived CDR1 and CDR2 are SGHRS and YFSETQ. V was cut by 4 bases and J by 0 bases, with 13 bases left in between. The CDR3 is 15 amino acids.

The chain is built from TRBV7-9 and TRBJ2-7, with TRBD2 identical over 10 bases. CDR1 is SEHNR, CDR2 FQNEAQ, per germline (reference sequence). The CDR3 covers 14 residues. CDR3 loop: CARSPWTSGHEQYF. CDR3 nucleotide sequence: TGTGCAAGAAGCCCGTGGACTAGCGGTCACGAGCAGTACTTC.

The chain is built from TRBV3-1 and TRBJ2-5; TRBD1 matches 10 bases. The CDR3 spans 15 residues. CDR1 and CDR2 from the germline V gene are LGHDT and YNNKEL (reference sequence). J gave up 5 bases and V 5 bases, and 8 bases lay outside the gene matches. CDR3 nucleotide sequence: TGTGCCAGCAGCGGAACCGGGACAGGGGACGAGACCCAGTACTTC. Protein sequence: CASSGTGTGDETQYF.